One and the same sample provided the 4 T cell receptor beta chains below, sequenced in a study of T cell responses to AZD1222 COVID-19 vaccine. Sequencing used immunoSEQ multiplex PCR; TCRdb keeps in-frame clones, though not all of them. Of 100,000 to 150,000 clones listed, 86% are singletons. This specimen consisted of peripheral blood, obtained 28 days after the second AZD1222 dose. The receptors shown here come from an adult who received the AZD1222 COVID-19 vaccine.

The chain employs TRBV2 and TRBJ2-5, with D perhaps TRBD1 (7 bases). V was shortened by 7 bases and J by 2 bases, with 17 bases between the two germline ends. Germline V gene sequence: CDR1 SNHLY, CDR2 FYNNEI. This CDR3 is 15 amino acids long. The CDR3 DNA is TGTGCCAGCACGAACCAGGGGGGCCGGCAAGAGACCCAGTACTTC. Its translation is CASTNQGGRQETQYF.

The chain has TRBV24-1 and TRBJ1-2; 7 bases are a match to TRBD1. Germline values: CDR1 KGHDR, CDR2 SFDVKD. There are 11 residues in the CDR3. Trimming took 7 bases from V and 10 from J; bases not matched to a gene: 5. CDR3 in amino acids: CATSRDRYYTF. CDR3 sequence (DNA): TGTGCCACCAGCAGGGACAGATACTACACCTTC.

The chain carries TRBV5-1 and TRBJ2-2; D ambiguous. Germline V CDR1 and CDR2: SGHRS, YFSETQ. The length of the CDR3 is 14 residues. The germline V and J ends were trimmed by 5 bases and 4 bases, with 12 bases remaining between them. In DNA form, the CDR3 reads TGCGCCAGCAGGCCTTTAATGAGCACCGGGGAGCTGTTTTTT. This encodes CASRPLMSTGELFF. Based on the CDR3 plus reference TRBV5-1 and TRBJ2-2, the full variable domain is KAGVTQTPRYLIKTRGQQVTLSCSPISGHRSVSWYQQTPGQGLQFLFEYFSETQRNKGNFPGRFSGRQFSNSRSEMNVSTLELGDSALYLCASRPLMSTGELFFGEGSRLTVL.

This chain joins TRBV18 and TRBJ2-1; D unclear. The CDR3 spans 16 residues. Germline-derived CDR1 and CDR2 are KGHSH and LQKENI. V shed 1 base and J shed 4 bases, with 14 bases lying between them. The CDR3 DNA reads TGTGCCAGCTCACCACTGTCCCGGACGGATTACAATGAGCAGTTCTTC. Translating gives CASSPLSRTDYNEQFF.